This is a list of T cell receptor beta chains from one sample in a study of blood T cell repertoires in COVID-19. TCRdb keeps only in-frame clones here, not all; method: immunoSEQ multiplex PCR. The repertoire holds a few hundred thousand clones, with 70% to 85% as singletons. The sample was peripheral blood. These receptors originate from a human donor with COVID-19, enrolled during active disease. The donor label of this sample is uncertain. CDR3s include the opening cysteine and the closing phenylalanine or tryptophan. D genes are given only for firm matches. For some rows the clone size is stated as once, few or many, or as a class when expanded; others skip it.

J	V	D	size	DNA	CDR3
TRBJ1-1	TRBV29-1	NA	NA	TGCAGCGCCAGTGTGGCGAACACTGAAGCTTTCTTT	CSASVANTEAFF
TRBJ1-1	TRBV5-1	TRBD1	few	TGCGCCAGCAGGCTGACAGGGGTGAACACTGAAGCTTTCTTT	CASRLTGVNTEAFF
TRBJ2-1	TRBV5-1	NA	NA	TGCGCCAGCAGAAAATCCGCTGGGACTCAGATAGTCAATGAGCAGTTCTTC	CASRKSAGTQIVNEQFF
TRBJ2-7	TRBV5-1	TRBD1	NA	TGCGCCAGCAGACGGGACAGGGGGCTGGGGGAGCAGTACTTC	CASRRDRGLGEQYF
TRBJ1-5	TRBV13	NA	NA	TGTGCCAGCAGCTTGGCGGGATCGAATCAGCCCCAGCATTTT	CASSLAGSNQPQHF
TRBJ2-2	TRBV10-3	TRBD1	NA	TGTGCCATCAGGGGACAGGGCGACACCGGGGAGCTGTTTTTT	CAIRGQGDTGELFF
TRBJ2-1	TRBV7-3	NA	NA	TGTGCCAGCAGCTTATCAGCGGTAGACAATGAGCAGTTCTTC	CASSLSAVDNEQFF
TRBJ2-5	TRBV7-6	TRBD2	few	TGTGCCAGCAGCCTCCAGACTAGCGGGAGTCGGGAGACCCAGTACTTC	CASSLQTSGSRETQYF
TRBJ1-2	TRBV7-8	TRBD1	NA	TGTGCCAGCAGCTTAGAGAGGGACAGGGGATTCCATGGCTACACCTTC	CASSLERDRGFHGYTF
TRBJ2-3	TRBV29-1	TRBD2	NA	TGCAGCGCCCCGCCCCTGTCTAGCGGGGCGAACACAGATACGCAGTATTTT	CSAPPLSSGANTDTQYF
TRBJ1-1	TRBV19	TRBD1	NA	TGTGCCACCCGGGACAGAGCGAACACTGAAGCTTTCTTT	CATRDRANTEAFF
TRBJ1-1	TRBV14	NA	NA	TGTGCCAGCAGCTCCGGACTGGGCTTGGGAGCTTTCTTT	CASSSGLGLGAFF
TRBJ1-5	TRBV14	NA	NA	TGTGCCAGCAGCCAAGAACGGGATCAGCCCCAGCATTTT	CASSQERDQPQHF
TRBJ2-7	TRBV5-4	TRBD2	NA	TGTGCCAGCAGCTTGGAACTAGCGGATTCCTACGAGCAGTACTTC	CASSLELADSYEQYF
TRBJ2-6	TRBV5-6	NA	NA	TGTGCCAGCAGCCCTCCAGGTGCTGGGGCCAACGTCCTGACTTTC	CASSPPGAGANVLTF
TRBJ2-1	TRBV29-1	NA	NA	TGCAGCGTTGAAGGCAGCGGAGCCTACAATGAGCAGTTCTTC	CSVEGSGAYNEQFF
TRBJ1-1	TRBV10-1	NA	NA	TGCGCCAGCAGTGAGTCGGGGGAGGTCACTGAAGCTTTCTTT	CASSESGEVTEAFF
TRBJ1-3	TRBV6-5	TRBD1	NA	TGTGCCAGCAGTCAGGGACAGGGGGACACCATATATTTT	CASSQGQGDTIYF
TRBJ2-3	TRBV7-2	NA	once	TGTGCCAGCAGCTCCTCCCGTTCGACAGATACGCAGTATTTT	CASSSSRSTDTQYF
TRBJ2-7	TRBV5-4	NA	NA	TGTGCCAGCAGCTTTAGCCCCTACGAGCAGTACTTC	CASSFSPYEQYF
TRBJ1-1	TRBV7-2	TRBD1	NA	TGTGCCAGCAGCCGGCCGGGACAGGATTATGGTGAAGCTTTCTTT	CASSRPGQDYGEAFF
TRBJ2-7	TRBV5-6	TRBD1	NA	TGTGCCAGCAGCCGGGACAGGGAAGCGTCCTACGAGCAGTACTTC	CASSRDREASYEQYF
TRBJ1-2	TRBV4-3	NA	NA	TGCGCCAGCAGCCAAGATCAGTCAGGCAGTTATGGCTACACCTTC	CASSQDQSGSYGYTF
TRBJ1-3	TRBV6-2/TRBV6-3	NA	NA	TGTGCCAGCAGTTCGGGGTTCTCTGGAAACACCATATATTTT	CASSSGFSGNTIYF
TRBJ2-5	TRBV3-1/TRBV3-2	NA	NA	TGTGCCAGCAGCCAAGCTAGGGGCGCGGAGACCCAGTACTTC	CASSQARGAETQYF
TRBJ2-7	TRBV5-6	TRBD1	few	TGTGCCAGCAGCTCACAGGGGTACCGCCACGAGCAGTACTTC	CASSSQGYRHEQYF
TRBJ1-1	TRBV11-2	TRBD1	NA	TGTGCCAGCAGCCCCTGGACAGGGGAAGCTTCGAACACTGAAGCTTTCTTT	CASSPWTGEASNTEAFF
TRBJ1-5	TRBV19	TRBD1	NA	TGTGCCAGTTCCGGGACAGGGTTTAGCAATCAGCCCCAGCATTTT	CASSGTGFSNQPQHF
TRBJ2-3	TRBV5-1	TRBD2	NA	TGCGCCAGCAGCTTGGAACTAGCGGGAGGTGTTACGCAGTATTTT	CASSLELAGGVTQYF
TRBJ1-1	TRBV18	TRBD1	NA	TGTGCCAGCTCACCCGGAGGGGGCAGAACTGAAGCTTTCTTT	CASSPGGGRTEAFF
TRBJ2-5	TRBV3-1/TRBV3-2	TRBD1	NA	TGTGCCAGCAGCCAAGTTCCCTCAGAAAACAGGGGGCAGAGTCAAGAGACCCAGTACTTC	CASSQVPSENRGQSQETQYF
TRBJ2-2	TRBV5-4	NA	NA	TGTGCCAGCAGCCGCGGTCAGGGGCCGAACACCGGGGAGCTGTTTTTT	CASSRGQGPNTGELFF
TRBJ1-2	TRBV30	NA	NA	TGTGCCTGGAGGGACAGTACTAACTATGGCTACACCTTC	CAWRDSTNYGYTF
TRBJ1-2	TRBV30	TRBD1	once	TGTGCCTGGAGTGTTGGGGACAGGGGCTATGGCTACACCTTC	CAWSVGDRGYGYTF
TRBJ2-2	TRBV7-6	NA	NA	TGTGCCAGCAGCTCAAGACAGGCGAACACCGGGGAGCTGTTTTTT	CASSSRQANTGELFF
TRBJ1-6	TRBV2	TRBD1	NA	TGTGCCAGCAGGACAGGGTTTGACAGGAATTCACCCCTCCACTTT	CASRTGFDRNSPLHF
TRBJ1-2	TRBV15	NA	NA	TGTGCCACCAGCAGAGATTTGGGCGGGGGTTATGGCTACACCTTC	CATSRDLGGGYGYTF
TRBJ1-2	TRBV7-2	NA	NA	TGTGCCAGCAGCTTAGCTCCCCAGAACTATGGCTACACCTTC	CASSLAPQNYGYTF
TRBJ2-7	TRBV9	NA	NA	TGTGCCAGCAGCTTCCGCCCTGGGGGGGAGCAGTACTTC	CASSFRPGGEQYF
TRBJ1-1	TRBV20-1	TRBD1	NA	TGCAGTGCTTGGACAGGACGACAAGCTTTCTTT	CSAWTGRQAFF
TRBJ1-2	TRBV28	TRBD1	NA	TGTGCCAGCAGTGATTCCGGGGACAGCTTGTATGGCTACACCTTC	CASSDSGDSLYGYTF
TRBJ1-2	TRBV30	NA	NA	TGTGCCTGGAGTGTGACCGGCGGTATAGGCTACACCTTC	CAWSVTGGIGYTF
TRBJ2-2	TRBV10-3	TRBD2	NA	TGTGCCAGCCGGACTAGCGGGGCCGGGGCGGGGGAGCTGTTTTTT	CASRTSGAGAGELFF
TRBJ1-2	TRBV3-1/TRBV3-2	NA	NA	TGTGCCAGCAGCCAAGTTACAGGGACGCACACCTTC	CASSQVTGTHTF
TRBJ2-3	TRBV11-3	NA	NA	TGTGCCAGCAGCTTTGGCAGATCAGATACGCAGTATTTT	CASSFGRSDTQYF
TRBJ1-2	TRBV10-1	NA	NA	TGCGCCAGCAGTGAGTCCGGGACAACTGGCTACACCTTC	CASSESGTTGYTF
TRBJ2-5	TRBV30	TRBD1	NA	TGTGCCTGGAGTGGGGGGACAGGCCAAGAGACCCAGTACTTC	CAWSGGTGQETQYF
TRBJ2-1	TRBV9	TRBD2	NA	TGTGCCAGCAGCGTAGGAAGCCTAGCGGGGGATTACAATGAGCAGTTCTTC	CASSVGSLAGDYNEQFF
TRBJ1-1	TRBV7-3	TRBD1	NA	TGTGCCAGCAGCGCACAGGGGGGCACTGAAGCTTTCTTT	CASSAQGGTEAFF
TRBJ2-7	TRBV24-1	TRBD1	NA	TGTGCCACCAGTGGGGACAGGGTTTACGAGCAGTACTTC	CATSGDRVYEQYF
TRBJ2-7	TRBV18	NA	NA	TGTGCCAGCTCACCACGTCCCACCACGCCCAGCTCCTACGAGCAGTACTTC	CASSPRPTTPSSYEQYF
TRBJ1-1	TRBV5-1	NA	NA	TGCGCCAGCAGCTTGGAGGGGGAGGGGCGTAAAGCTTTCTTT	CASSLEGEGRKAFF
TRBJ1-1	TRBV28	TRBD1	once	TGTGCCAGCTACCGAGCCGGGACAGTCATAAAGAACACTGAAGCTTTCTTT	CASYRAGTVIKNTEAFF